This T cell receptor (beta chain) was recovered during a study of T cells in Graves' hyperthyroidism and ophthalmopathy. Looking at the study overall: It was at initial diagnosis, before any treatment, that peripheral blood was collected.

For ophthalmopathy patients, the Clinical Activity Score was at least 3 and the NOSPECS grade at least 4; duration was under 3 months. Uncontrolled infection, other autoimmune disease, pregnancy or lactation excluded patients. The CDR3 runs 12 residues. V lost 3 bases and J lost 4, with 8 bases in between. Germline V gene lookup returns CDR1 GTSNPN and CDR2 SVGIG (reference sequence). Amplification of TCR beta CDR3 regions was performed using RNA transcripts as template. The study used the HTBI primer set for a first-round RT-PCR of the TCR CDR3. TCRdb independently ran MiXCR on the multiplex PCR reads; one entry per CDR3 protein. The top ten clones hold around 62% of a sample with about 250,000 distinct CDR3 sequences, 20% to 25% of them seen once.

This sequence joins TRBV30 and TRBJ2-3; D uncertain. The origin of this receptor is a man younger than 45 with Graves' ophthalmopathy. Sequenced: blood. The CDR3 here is CAWSYDPDTQYF. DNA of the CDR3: TGTGCCTGGAGCTATGATCCAGATACGCAGTATTTT.